Each of the 9 T cell receptor beta chains below was sequenced from the same sample in a study of cytomegalovirus exposure and HLA in healthy donors. The PCR was carried out with 60 Vbeta primers and 13 Jbeta primers. Using immunoSEQ multiplex PCR, the repertoire was profiled, and TCRdb retains in-frame clones only, with some absent. There are about 160,000 clones in the sample; around 64% occur only once, and around 2.8% lies in the top ten. Sequenced: PBMCs. The receptors shown here come from a woman aged 25 to 39 in good health and CMV-seronegative.

This clone has only a few counts. This chain's CDR3 is CASSLGWQNTEAFF. The CDR3 DNA reads as TGTGCCAGCAGCTTAGGCTGGCAAAACACTGAAGCTTTCTTT. The chain joins TRBV7-2 to TRBJ1-1; D is unresolved. Germline values: CDR1 SGHTA, CDR2 FQGNSA. This CDR3 comprises 14 residues. The V gene lost 1 base and the J gene lost 2 bases, with 8 bases spanning the gap.

This chain connects TRBV5-1 to TRBJ2-7; D might be TRBD1 (5 bases). CDR3 length: 13 amino acids. Germline assignment: CDR1 SGHRS and CDR2 YFSETQ. Trimming took off 0 bases at V and 5 bases at J, with 9 bases between the two ends. Written as DNA, the CDR3 is TGCGCCAGCAGCTTGGGGTCAGGGCACGAGCAGTACTTC. Translating it yields CASSLGSGHEQYF.

The chain combines TRBV7-2 with TRBJ2-7; TRBD2 matches at 7 bases. V lost 5 bases and J lost 2; bases outside the gene matches: 6. Germline CDR1 reads SGHTA; CDR2 reads FQGNSA. This CDR3 spans 14 amino acids. CDR3 residues: CASSTRTRTYEQYF. DNA for the CDR3: TGTGCCAGCAGCACGCGGACTAGAACCTACGAGCAGTACTTC.

The chain recombines TRBV5-8 with TRBJ1-2; D gene unclear. CDR3 size: 15 residues. Germline CDR1 SGHTS, CDR2 YDEGEE. V was trimmed by 1 base and J by 4 bases, leaving 14 bases between them. Here the CDR3 reads CASSLYATQSYGYTF. DNA of the CDR3: TGTGCCAGCAGCTTGTATGCGACTCAGAGCTATGGCTACACCTTC.

This chain uses TRBV9 with TRBJ2-5; TRBD2 agrees at 7 bases. This CDR3 contains 12 residues. Germline values: CDR1 SGDLS, CDR2 YYNGEE. V shed 2 bases and J 12 bases; nucleotides not matched to a gene: 7. The CDR3 loop reads CASSVTSRAKYF. CDR3 bases: TGTGCCAGCAGCGTGACTAGCAGGGCTAAGTACTTC. The full variable domain, its missing parts supplied by reference TRBV9 and TRBJ2-5, is DSGVTQTPKHLITATGQRVTLRCSPRSGDLSVYWYQQSLDQGLQFLIQYYNGEERAKGNILERFSAQQFPDLHSELNLSSLELGDSALYFCASSVTSRAKYFGPGTRLLVL.

This clone appeared once. The V call is TRBV5-6, the J call TRBJ2-3, with 12 nucleotides matching TRBD2. Germline V lookup: CDR1 SGHDT, CDR2 YYEEEE. The CDR3 consists of 17 residues. V was pared by 4 bases and J by 6 bases, with 12 bases of the junction left unmatched. The DNA for the CDR3 is TGTGCCAGCAGCCACACCAGGCCTAGCGGGAGGGATGATACGCAGTATTTT. It codes for CASSHTRPSGRDDTQYF.

This clone appeared a few times. Here the CDR3 reads CASSLGLAGGSDTQYF. CDR3 in DNA: TGCGCCAGCAGCCTAGGACTAGCGGGAGGGTCAGATACGCAGTATTTT. The V call is TRBV4-1, the J call TRBJ2-3; 15 bases are shared with TRBD2. Germline loops: CDR1 MGHRA, CDR2 YSYEKL. V shed 4 bases, J shed 4 bases, and the junction held 3 bases outside the gene matches. The CDR3 sequence is 16 residues long.

This clone was counted a few times. The genes are TRBV7-9 and TRBJ1-5, with D perhaps matching TRBD1 (5 bases). V shed 1 base and J shed 6 bases, with 13 bases lying between them. This CDR3 contains 15 residues. Germline-derived CDR1 and CDR2 are SEHNR and FQNEAQ (reference sequence). CDR3 DNA sequence: TGTGCCAGCAGCTTAGGGGGTAGGAGGGGTCAGCCCCAGCATTTT. Encoded protein: CASSLGGRRGQPQHF.

J is TRBJ1-4 and V is TRBV30; D is uncertain. CDR3 length equals 14 residues. CDR1 is GTSNPN and CDR2 is SVGIG in the germline V gene (reference sequence). V was pared by 1 base and J by 7 bases, with 13 bases between. CDR3 DNA: TGTGCCTGGAGTGCTTCGGGGTTTGCTGAAAAACTGTTTTTT. Translation: CAWSASGFAEKLFF.